This TCR beta chain came from a study of blood T cell repertoires in COVID-19. The wider study: Spain, Italy and the United States supplied samples that represented acute and convalescent COVID-19. From T cells, B-cell-depleted T cells, or PBMCs came the material, which was cDNA or gDNA.

Method: immunoSEQ multiplex PCR; TCRdb's copy keeps in-frame clones and lacks some. Among 250,000 or so clones listed, 75% to 95% were seen once. Participants' own reports of clinical history determined their cohort assignment. Exposed participants encountered a COVID-19 case during the 2 weeks preceding study entry. The source is a man between 40 and 49 years old who had been exposed to COVID-19. Sequencing was done on a sample of PBMCs or T cells enriched from blood (not recorded which).

The CDR3: CASSPPLLGFYNEQFF. CDR3 DNA: TGCGCCAGCAGTCCGCCTCTGCTGGGCTTCTACAATGAGCAGTTCTTC. J is TRBJ2-1 and V is TRBV23-1, with D uncertain. TRBV23-1 is annotated as an ORF whose role is uncertain. The CDR3 covers 16 residues. The V gene lost 4 bases and the J gene lost 3 bases, with 16 bases spanning the gap.